Included here is one TCR beta chain sequence, with context. The data are from a study of blood T cell repertoires in COVID-19. Whole-study context: The United States, Italy and Spain supplied acute and convalescent COVID-19 samples.

Original analysis: Amplification with reference gene primers provided the estimates of nucleated cell counts. Clones were read by immunoSEQ multiplex PCR, and TCRdb kept only the in-frame ones, dropping some. The DNA gave D and trimming, while V, J and clone size come from that table. The sample records approximately 160,000 clones, around four fifths being singletons. Between the trimmed V and J ends, which lost 7 bases and 5 bases, there was a span of 12 bases. The CDR3 loop spans 13 amino acids. Germline CDR1 reads SGHNT; CDR2 reads YENEEA. The TCR comes from a man in his forties who had recovered from COVID-19. Material for sequencing was peripheral blood. The chain has TRBV11-3 and TRBJ2-1; D is unresolved. The CDR3 spells CASTIPEHNEQFF. The CDR3 DNA follows: TGTGCCAGCACCATACCAGAACACAATGAGCAGTTCTTC. Full variable domain (rest looked up from reference TRBV11-3 and TRBJ2-1): EAGVVQSPRYKIIEKKQPVAFWCNPISGHNTLYWYLQNLGQGPELLIRYENEEAVDDSQLPKDRFSAERLKGVDSTLKIQPAELGDSAVYLCASTIPEHNEQFFGPGTRLTVL.